This T cell receptor (beta chain) stems from a study of radiation and T cells in renal cell carcinoma. Repertoires were generated with immunoSEQ multiplex PCR, while TCRdb's copy carries only in-frame clones and drops some. The sample holds 40,000 to 60,000 clones; 65% to 90% are singletons and the top ten take roughly 33%. Trimming took 7 bases from V and 2 from J, leaving 7 bases between them. This CDR3 comprises 12 residues. Per the germline V gene, CDR1 is SEHNR and CDR2 is FQNEAQ (reference sequence). The time point is: baseline pretreatment blood. Treatment: 15 Gy SBRT to primary tumor, nephrectomy 4 weeks later.

This specimen was blood, taken from a patient whose treatment included radiotherapy and nephrectomy. This chain joins TRBV7-9 and TRBJ2-3, with D uncertain. This clonotype was obtained from a woman aged 70-85 years with renal cell carcinoma. CDR3 in amino acids: CASKRYTDTQYF. Written as DNA, the CDR3 is TGTGCCAGCAAGAGGTACACAGATACGCAGTATTTT.